The clone carrying this T cell receptor beta chain is medium-sized (0.01 to 0.1%) within its sample. In TCRdb, the PCR reads were re-called with MiXCR into one record per CDR3 protein. This sample has around 12,000 distinct CDR3 sequences, with 47% found just once. This specimen comes from a study of immune characterization of retroperitoneal liposarcoma. Sample: tumor tissue. This receptor was taken from a female donor with retroperitoneal liposarcoma.

This CDR3 is CASSYSPASPPDTQYF. DNA for the CDR3: TGTGCCAGCAGTTACTCCCCTGCTTCCCCGCCAGATACGCAGTATTTT. The chain links TRBV6-5 to TRBJ2-3; D gene uncertain. Trimming took off 0 bases at V and 4 bases at J, with 14 bases between the two ends. Per the germline V gene, CDR1 is MNHEY and CDR2 is SVGAGI. The CDR3 extends over 16 amino acids.